These 26 T cell receptor beta chains were all obtained from the same sample, sequenced in a study of preoperative IRX-2 immunotherapy in early breast cancer. TCRdb's copy holds only in-frame clones and misses some; the assay was immunoSEQ multiplex PCR. Among about 37,000 clones, roughly 80% were seen once, and the ten largest hold nearly 1.5%. The treatment is: preoperative locoregional IRX-2 cytokine immunotherapy. The material was lymph node tissue, obtained after IRX-2 immunotherapy. Receptors were obtained from a human donor with breast cancer.

This clone was recorded only once. The chain is built from TRBV11-3 and TRBJ2-3; 8 bases agree with TRBD2. V shed 5 bases and J 1 base; nucleotides not matched to a gene: 8. The CDR3 totals 16 residues. Germline assignment: CDR1 SGHNT and CDR2 YENEEA. The CDR3 reads CASSLGSGGGTDTQYF. The CDR3 DNA follows: TGTGCCAGCAGCCTAGGGAGCGGGGGAGGCACAGATACGCAGTATTTT. Based on the CDR3 plus reference TRBV11-3 and TRBJ2-3, the full variable domain is EAGVVQSPRYKIIEKKQPVAFWCNPISGHNTLYWYLQNLGQGPELLIRYENEEAVDDSQLPKDRFSAERLKGVDSTLKIQPAELGDSAVYLCASSLGSGGGTDTQYFGPGTRLTVL.

The chain uses TRBV11-3 and TRBJ1-1; 7 positions match TRBD1. Germline V gene lookup returns CDR1 SGHNT and CDR2 YENEEA. Trimming at V came to 3 bases and at J to 2 bases, leaving 6 bases not matched to a gene. The CDR3 is 15 amino acids. The CDR3 is CASSFYRGANTEAFF. The CDR3 DNA sequence: TGTGCCAGCAGCTTTTACAGGGGCGCCAACACTGAAGCTTTCTTT.

This clone was recorded once. The J gene is TRBJ1-6, the V gene TRBV6-8; perhaps TRBD1 as D (6 bases). Germline V gene lookup returns CDR1 MNHGY and CDR2 SAAAGT. Trimming took off 4 bases at V and 18 bases at J, with 19 bases between the two ends. There are 13 residues in the CDR3. The CDR3 protein is CASSWTVGEVDHF. As DNA, the CDR3 is TGTGCCAGCAGTTGGACAGTTGGTGAGGTGGACCACTTT.

The chain has TRBV14 and TRBJ2-1; the match to TRBD2 covers 8 bases. Germline trimming cut 2 bases from V and 2 bases from J; bases unmatched to any gene: 5. The CDR3 has 16 amino acids. CDR1 and CDR2 from the germline V gene are SGHDN and FVKESK. The CDR3 region is CASSQLRGGAYNEQFF. In DNA form, the CDR3 reads TGTGCCAGCAGCCAACTCCGGGGGGGGGCCTACAATGAGCAGTTCTTC.

The chain has TRBV28 and TRBJ1-1; D is unresolved. Trimming took off 3 bases at V and 5 bases at J, with 10 bases between the two ends. The CDR3 totals 13 residues. Germline assignment: CDR1 MDHEN and CDR2 SYDVKM. CDR3 amino acids: CASSFGVGTEAFF. The DNA for the CDR3 is TGTGCCAGCAGTTTCGGGGTAGGGACTGAAGCTTTCTTT. Complete variable domain (other parts from reference TRBV28 and TRBJ1-1): DVKVTQSSRYLVKRTGEKVFLECVQDMDHENMFWYRQDPGLGLRLIYFSYDVKMKEKGDIPEGYSVSREKKERFSLILESASTNQTSMYLCASSFGVGTEAFFGQGTRLTVV.

This rearrangement joins TRBV6-8 to TRBJ1-5; 8 positions agree with TRBD1. V dropped 6 bases and J dropped 0; count of bases not matched to a gene: 4. This CDR3 has 15 residues. The V gene's germline CDR1 is MNHGY and CDR2 SAAAGT. CDR3 nucleotides: TGTGCCAGCAGGAGACAGGGGCTTAGCAATCAGCCCCAGCATTTT. Protein product: CASRRQGLSNQPQHF.

The V call is TRBV19, the J call TRBJ2-5; the D gene is possibly TRBD2 (6 bases). CDR1 is LNHDA, CDR2 SQIVND, per germline (reference sequence). The CDR3 length is 13 residues. Trimming removed 1 base at V and 7 bases at J, with 10 bases between. The CDR3 nucleotides are TGTGCCAGTAGTATAGGGGGTAGCGGGACCCAGTACTTC. This gives the protein CASSIGGSGTQYF.

The rearrangement uses TRBV28 and TRBJ1-1; 7 bases match TRBD1. Germline V lookup: CDR1 MDHEN, CDR2 SYDVKM. Trimming at V came to 6 bases and at J to 4 bases, leaving 8 bases not matched to a gene. This CDR3 has 14 amino acids. This chain's CDR3 is CASRGTGVSTEAFF. CDR3 coding DNA: TGTGCCAGCAGGGGTACAGGGGTGAGCACTGAAGCTTTCTTT.

This chain connects TRBV18 to TRBJ2-3; D remains ambiguous. The CDR3 has 12 amino acids. CDR1 is KGHSH, CDR2 LQKENI, per germline. Trimming stripped 3 bases from V and 0 bases from J, with 1 base between. CDR3: CASSPSTDTQYF. As DNA, the CDR3 is TGTGCCAGCTCACCCAGCACAGATACGCAGTATTTT.

The V and J genes are TRBV6-8 and TRBJ1-6; D unresolved. Germline CDR1 is MNHGY and CDR2 is SAAAGT. CDR3 length equals 17 residues. V dropped 5 bases and J dropped 0 bases, with 14 bases sitting between them. In DNA form, the CDR3 reads TGTGCCAGCAGTAACGAAGCGGAGAGCTCCTATAATTCACCCCTCCACTTT. This sequence encodes CASSNEAESSYNSPLHF.

The V gene is TRBV5-1, the J gene TRBJ2-7; D may match TRBD1 or TRBD2 (6 bases each). This CDR3 region has 14 residues. Trimming cost V 5 bases and J 0 bases, with 12 bases left between them. The germline gives CDR1 SGHRS, CDR2 YFSETQ. CDR3 in amino acids: CASSGGPSSYEQYF. For the CDR3, the DNA is TGCGCCAGCAGTGGGGGGCCAAGCTCCTACGAGCAGTACTTC.

There are a few counts of this clone. The chain combines TRBV19 with TRBJ2-5; a possible D gene is TRBD1 (6 bases). The CDR3 covers 14 residues. Germline values: CDR1 LNHDA, CDR2 SQIVND (reference sequence). The V end was cut by 4 bases, the J end by 4 bases, with 13 bases between. The CDR3 loop reads CASSSQGSTETQYF. In nucleotides, the CDR3 is TGTGCCAGTAGTAGCCAGGGGAGTACAGAGACCCAGTACTTC.

The rearrangement uses TRBV7-6 and TRBJ2-2, with D maybe TRBD1 (5 bases). This CDR3 is 16 amino acids long. Germline CDR1 is SGHVS and CDR2 is FNYEAQ. Trimming cost V 4 bases and J 0 bases, with 12 bases left between them. The CDR3, as DNA: TGTGCCAGCAGCTCGTCAGGGAAACCGAACACCGGGGAGCTGTTTTTT. It specifies CASSSSGKPNTGELFF.

J is TRBJ1-1 and V is TRBV2; the D gene is possibly TRBD1 (5 bases). There are 13 residues in the CDR3. Germline V CDR1 and CDR2: SNHLY, FYNNEI. Trimming removed 3 bases from V and 4 bases from J, with 9 bases in between. CDR3 protein: CASSEAGTTEAFF. The CDR3 nucleotides read TGTGCCAGCAGTGAGGCGGGGACCACTGAAGCTTTCTTT.

V usage is TRBV28 and J usage is TRBJ2-5; 9 bases are a match to TRBD2. Germline CDR1 is MDHEN and CDR2 is SYDVKM. The CDR3 sequence is 16 residues long. Germline trimming cut 2 bases from V and 2 bases from J; bases unmatched to any gene: 6. The CDR3 bases are TGTGCCAGCAGTTTACCGACTAGCGGAAAACAAGAGACCCAGTACTTC. It yields the protein CASSLPTSGKQETQYF.

This clone turned up a few times. V and J are TRBV18 and TRBJ1-4; D is perhaps TRBD1 (5 bases). Trimming took off 2 bases at V and 4 bases at J, with 11 bases between the two ends. This CDR3 region has 15 residues. Germline-derived CDR1 and CDR2 are KGHSH and LQKENI. CDR3 residues: CASSPGAGSNEKLFF. The CDR3 bases are TGTGCCAGCTCACCAGGTGCAGGGAGTAATGAAAAACTGTTTTTT. The full variable domain, with the rest looked up from reference TRBV18 and TRBJ1-4, is NAGVMQNPRHLVRRRGQEARLRCSPMKGHSHVYWYRQLPEEGLKFMVYLQKENIIDESGMPKERFSAEFPKEGPSILRIQQVVRGDSAAYFCASSPGAGSNEKLFFGSGTQLSVL.

V and J are TRBV1 and TRBJ2-5; the table names TRBD2, a call not compared with the DNA. TRBV1 is a documented pseudogene. The CDR3 consists of 16 residues. The CDR3 spells CASSPLGSGGSETQYF. The CDR3 nucleotides read TGCGCCAGCAGCCCCTTGGGTAGCGGGGGTTCGGAGACCCAGTACTTC.

The chain is built from TRBV6-8 and TRBJ1-3; 10 bases agree with TRBD1. Germline V gene sequence: CDR1 MNHGY, CDR2 SAAAGT. The ends lost 4 bases at V and 1 base at J; junction bases unmatched: 7. The CDR3 has 17 amino acids. CDR3 sequence (DNA): TGTGCCAGCAGTTCAGCCCGGGACAGGGGTTCTGGAAACACCATATATTTT. Its protein product is CASSSARDRGSGNTIYF.

The chain has TRBV10-1 and TRBJ2-2; the D is unclear. CDR3 length: 14 amino acids. Trimming took off 3 bases at V and 2 bases at J, with 7 bases between the two ends. Germline-derived CDR1 and CDR2 are WNHNN and SYGVQD (reference sequence). The CDR3 region has the DNA TGCGCCAGCAGTGACCACCCTAACACCGGGGAGCTGTTTTTT. It yields the protein CASSDHPNTGELFF.

This chain links TRBV28 with TRBJ2-7, with D maybe TRBD2 (5 bases). CDR3 length equals 16 residues. Germline V CDR1 and CDR2: MDHEN, SYDVKM. Trimming stripped 8 bases from V and 3 bases from J, with 23 bases between. CDR3 bases: TGTGCCAGCGCGGGTAGCGCCGTCCAAAATTACTACGAGCAGTACTTC. Its protein is CASAGSAVQNYYEQYF.

This clone was seen a handful of times. This chain joins TRBV11-3 and TRBJ1-4; 7 bases are shared with TRBD1. The CDR3 is 16 residues long. Germline V gene data show CDR1 as SGHNT and CDR2 as YENEEA. The trim removed 6 bases at V and 7 bases at J, leaving 14 bases unmatched. Here the CDR3 reads CASSRFSGTVGEKLFF. For the CDR3, the DNA is TGTGCCAGCAGTCGCTTCTCCGGGACAGTCGGTGAAAAACTGTTTTTT.

The chain uses TRBV30 and TRBJ1-5; no reliable D call. V was pared by 0 bases and J by 4 bases, with 10 bases between. The CDR3 runs to 14 residues. Germline V gene lookup returns CDR1 GTSNPN and CDR2 SVGIG (reference sequence). CDR3 amino acids: CAWSVLGVNQPQHF. The CDR3 bases are TGTGCCTGGAGTGTACTGGGTGTTAATCAGCCCCAGCATTTT.

The table lists this clone with a few counts. V usage is TRBV11-3 and J usage is TRBJ2-1; 11 positions match TRBD2. V shed 3 bases, J shed 5 bases, and the junction held 9 bases outside the gene matches. Per the germline V gene, CDR1 is SGHNT and CDR2 is YENEEA. This CDR3 comprises 17 residues. The CDR3 DNA sequence: TGTGCCAGCAGCTTCTTCTCGACTAGCGGGGCGAACAATGAGCAGTTCTTC. As protein: CASSFFSTSGANNEQFF.

The rearrangement links TRBV6-8 to TRBJ1-2; 10 bases map to TRBD1. V shed 8 bases and J 8 bases; nucleotides not matched to a gene: 5. The germline V gene has CDR1 MNHGY and CDR2 SAAAGT. The CDR3 spans 12 residues. CDR3 DNA sequence: TGTGCCAGCCTCCGGGACAGGGGAGGCTACACCTTC. Translation: CASLRDRGGYTF.

The rearrangement links TRBV28 to TRBJ1-1, with 9 bases fitting TRBD1. J gave up 4 bases and V 5 bases, and 8 bases lay outside the gene matches. The CDR3 is made up of 15 amino acids. Germline V gene data show CDR1 as MDHEN and CDR2 as SYDVKM. The CDR3 DNA reads as TGTGCCAGCAGTAAAAACAGGGGGCTGGGCACTGAAGCTTTCTTT. This codes for CASSKNRGLGTEAFF.

This chain links TRBV5-1 with TRBJ1-2; no definite D call. The V end was cut by 4 bases, the J end by 4 bases, with 14 bases between. CDR1 and CDR2 (germline): SGHRS, YFSETQ. The CDR3 has 14 residues. CDR3 nucleotides: TGCGCCAGCAGCCTCCAGACCCAATCCTATGGCTACACCTTC. It specifies CASSLQTQSYGYTF.